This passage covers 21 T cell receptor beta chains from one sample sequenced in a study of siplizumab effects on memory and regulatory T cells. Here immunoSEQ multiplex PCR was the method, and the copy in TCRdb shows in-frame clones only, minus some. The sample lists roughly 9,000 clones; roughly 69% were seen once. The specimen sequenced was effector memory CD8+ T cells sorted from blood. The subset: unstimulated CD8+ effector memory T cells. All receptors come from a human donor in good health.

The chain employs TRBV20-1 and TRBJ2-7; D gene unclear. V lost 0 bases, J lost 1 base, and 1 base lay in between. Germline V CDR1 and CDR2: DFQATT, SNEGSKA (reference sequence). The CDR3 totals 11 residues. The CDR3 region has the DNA TGCAGTGCTAGAGAATCCTACGAGCAGTACTTC. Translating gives CSARESYEQYF.

CDR3 bases: TGTGCCAGCACCCCAGTGGGGCCCTACGAGCAGTACTTC. Its translation: CASTPVGPYEQYF. The rearrangement joins TRBV7-2 to TRBJ2-7, with a tentative D call TRBD1 (5 bases). This CDR3 has 13 residues. Trimming removed 7 bases at V and 2 bases at J, with 12 bases between. Germline CDR1 is SGHTA and CDR2 is FQGNSA.

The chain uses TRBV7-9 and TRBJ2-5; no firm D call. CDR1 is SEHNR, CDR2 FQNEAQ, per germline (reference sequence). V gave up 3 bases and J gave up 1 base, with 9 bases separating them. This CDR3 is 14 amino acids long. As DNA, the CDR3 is TGTGCCAGCAGCTTGGTAGGACCCCAAGAGACCCAGTACTTC. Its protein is CASSLVGPQETQYF.

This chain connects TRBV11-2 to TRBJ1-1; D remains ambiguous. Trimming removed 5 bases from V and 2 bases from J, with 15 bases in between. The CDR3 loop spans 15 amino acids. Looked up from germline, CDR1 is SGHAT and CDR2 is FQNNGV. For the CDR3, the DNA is TGTGCCAGCAGCCTAAGGGTGGACCCAAACACTGAAGCTTTCTTT. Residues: CASSLRVDPNTEAFF.

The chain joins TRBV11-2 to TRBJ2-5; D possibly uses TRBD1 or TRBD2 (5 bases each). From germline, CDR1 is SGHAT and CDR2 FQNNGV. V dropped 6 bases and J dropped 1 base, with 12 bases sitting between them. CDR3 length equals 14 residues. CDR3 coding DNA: TGTGCCAGCAGTCCTCCGGGGACCCAAGAGACCCAGTACTTC. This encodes CASSPPGTQETQYF.

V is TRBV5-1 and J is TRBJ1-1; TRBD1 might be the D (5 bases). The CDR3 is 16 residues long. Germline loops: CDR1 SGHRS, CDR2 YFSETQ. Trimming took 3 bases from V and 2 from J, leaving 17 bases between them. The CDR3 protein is CASSSWGPTINTEAFF. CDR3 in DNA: TGCGCCAGCAGCTCCTGGGGACCGACGATTAACACTGAAGCTTTCTTT. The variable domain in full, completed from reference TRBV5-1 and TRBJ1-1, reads KAGVTQTPRYLIKTRGQQVTLSCSPISGHRSVSWYQQTPGQGLQFLFEYFSETQRNKGNFPGRFSGRQFSNSRSEMNVSTLELGDSALYLCASSSWGPTINTEAFFGQGTRLTVV.

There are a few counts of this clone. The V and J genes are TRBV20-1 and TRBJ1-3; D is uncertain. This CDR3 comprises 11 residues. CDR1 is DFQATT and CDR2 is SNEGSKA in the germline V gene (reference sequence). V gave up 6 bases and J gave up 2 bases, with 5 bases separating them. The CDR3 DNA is TGCAGTGCAACCCCTGGAAACACCATATATTTT. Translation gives CSATPGNTIYF.

This chain's CDR3 is CASSYRDRHYEQYF. The CDR3 DNA follows: TGTGCCAGCAGTTACAGAGACAGGCATTACGAGCAGTACTTC. The chain carries TRBV6-5 and TRBJ2-7, with a weak D call TRBD1 (6 bases). Trimming removed 2 bases from V and 4 bases from J, with 12 bases in between. This CDR3 spans 14 amino acids. Germline V gives CDR1 MNHEY, CDR2 SVGAGI.

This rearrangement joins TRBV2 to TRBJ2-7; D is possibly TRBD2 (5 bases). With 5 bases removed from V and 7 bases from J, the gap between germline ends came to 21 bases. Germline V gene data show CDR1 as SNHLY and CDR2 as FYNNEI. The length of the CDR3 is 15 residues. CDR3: CASSPGKLLPGEQYF. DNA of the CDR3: TGTGCCAGCAGTCCGGGGAAGCTCCTACCTGGGGAGCAGTACTTC. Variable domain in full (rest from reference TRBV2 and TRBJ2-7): EPEVTQTPSHQVTQMGQEVILRCVPISNHLYFYWYRQILGQKVEFLVSFYNNEISEKSEIFDDQFSVERPDGSNFTLKIRSTKLEDSAMYFCASSPGKLLPGEQYFGPGTRLTVT.

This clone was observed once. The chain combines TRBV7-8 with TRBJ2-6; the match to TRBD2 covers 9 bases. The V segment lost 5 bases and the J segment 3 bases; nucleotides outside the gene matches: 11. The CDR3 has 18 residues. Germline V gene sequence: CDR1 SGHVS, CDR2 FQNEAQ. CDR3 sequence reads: CASSPGPSGESGANVLTF. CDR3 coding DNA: TGTGCCAGCAGCCCAGGCCCTAGCGGGGAAAGTGGGGCCAACGTCCTGACTTTC.

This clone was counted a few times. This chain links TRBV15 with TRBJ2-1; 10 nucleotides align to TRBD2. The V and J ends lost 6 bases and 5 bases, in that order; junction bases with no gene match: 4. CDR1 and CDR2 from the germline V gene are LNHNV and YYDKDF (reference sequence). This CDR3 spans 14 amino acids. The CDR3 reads CATRGTSANNEQFF. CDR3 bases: TGTGCCACCAGAGGGACTAGCGCAAACAATGAGCAGTTCTTC.

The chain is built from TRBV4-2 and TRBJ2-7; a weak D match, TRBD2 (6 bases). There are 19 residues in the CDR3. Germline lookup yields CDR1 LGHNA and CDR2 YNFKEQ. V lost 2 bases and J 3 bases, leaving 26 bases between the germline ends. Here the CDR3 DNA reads TGTGCCAGCAGCCAATTTCCCGGGACCGAGTTCGGGGGAGGCTACGAGCAGTACTTC. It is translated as CASSQFPGTEFGGGYEQYF.

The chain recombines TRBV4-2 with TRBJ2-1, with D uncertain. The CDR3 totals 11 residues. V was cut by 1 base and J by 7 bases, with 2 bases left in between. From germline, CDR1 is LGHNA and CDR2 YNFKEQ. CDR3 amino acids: CASSQGNEQFF. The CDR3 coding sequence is TGTGCCAGCAGCCAAGGAAATGAGCAGTTCTTC.

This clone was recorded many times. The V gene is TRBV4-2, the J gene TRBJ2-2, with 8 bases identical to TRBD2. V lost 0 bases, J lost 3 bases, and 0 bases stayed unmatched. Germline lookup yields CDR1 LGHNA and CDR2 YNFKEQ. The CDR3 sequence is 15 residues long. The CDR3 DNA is TGTGCCAGCAGCCAAGAACTAGCGGACACCGGGGAGCTGTTTTTT. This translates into CASSQELADTGELFF.

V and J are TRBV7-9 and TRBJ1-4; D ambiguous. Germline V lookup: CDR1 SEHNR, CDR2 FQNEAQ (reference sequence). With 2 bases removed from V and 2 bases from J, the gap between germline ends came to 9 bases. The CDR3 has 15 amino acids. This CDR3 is CASSLTSGTNEKLFF. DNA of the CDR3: TGTGCCAGCAGCTTAACAAGTGGGACTAATGAAAAACTGTTTTTT.

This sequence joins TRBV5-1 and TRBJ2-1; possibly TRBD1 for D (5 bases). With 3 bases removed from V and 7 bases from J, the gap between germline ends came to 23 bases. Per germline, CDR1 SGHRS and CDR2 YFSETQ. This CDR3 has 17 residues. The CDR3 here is CASSSPMDKGNWNEQFF. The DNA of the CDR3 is TGCGCCAGCAGCTCTCCAATGGACAAAGGGAATTGGAATGAGCAGTTCTTC. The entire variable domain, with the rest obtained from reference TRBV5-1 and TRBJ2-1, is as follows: KAGVTQTPRYLIKTRGQQVTLSCSPISGHRSVSWYQQTPGQGLQFLFEYFSETQRNKGNFPGRFSGRQFSNSRSEMNVSTLELGDSALYLCASSSPMDKGNWNEQFFGPGTRLTVL.

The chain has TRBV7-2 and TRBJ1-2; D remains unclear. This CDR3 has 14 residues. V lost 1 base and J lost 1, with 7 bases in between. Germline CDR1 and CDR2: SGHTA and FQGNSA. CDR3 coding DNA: TGTGCCAGCAGCTTAGGGACTCTTAACTATGGCTACACCTTC. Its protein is CASSLGTLNYGYTF.

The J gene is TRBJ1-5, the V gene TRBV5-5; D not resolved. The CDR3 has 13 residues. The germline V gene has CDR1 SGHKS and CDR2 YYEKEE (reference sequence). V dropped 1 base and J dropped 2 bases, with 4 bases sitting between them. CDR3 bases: TGTGCCAGCAGCTTGCGGGGCAATCAGCCCCAGCATTTT. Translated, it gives CASSLRGNQPQHF. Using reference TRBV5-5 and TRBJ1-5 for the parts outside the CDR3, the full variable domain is DAGVTQSPTHLIKTRGQQVTLRCSPISGHKSVSWYQQVLGQGPQFIFQYYEKEERGRGNFPDRFSARQFPNYSSELNVNALLLGDSALYLCASSLRGNQPQHFGDGTRLSIL.

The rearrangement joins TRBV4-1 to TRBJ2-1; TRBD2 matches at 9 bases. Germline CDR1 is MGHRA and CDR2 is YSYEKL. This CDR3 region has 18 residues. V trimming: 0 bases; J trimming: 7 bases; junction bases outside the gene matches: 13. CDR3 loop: CASSQDRLLSSGSNEQFF. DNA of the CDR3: TGCGCCAGCAGCCAAGATAGGCTCTTAAGTAGCGGGAGTAATGAGCAGTTCTTC.

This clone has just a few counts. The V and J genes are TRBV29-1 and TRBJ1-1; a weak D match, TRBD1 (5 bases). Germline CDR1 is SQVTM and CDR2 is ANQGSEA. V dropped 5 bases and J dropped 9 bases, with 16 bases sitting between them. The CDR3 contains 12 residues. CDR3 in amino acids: CSVPQDTGQAFF. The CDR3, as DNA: TGCAGCGTTCCCCAGGACACGGGGCAAGCTTTCTTT.

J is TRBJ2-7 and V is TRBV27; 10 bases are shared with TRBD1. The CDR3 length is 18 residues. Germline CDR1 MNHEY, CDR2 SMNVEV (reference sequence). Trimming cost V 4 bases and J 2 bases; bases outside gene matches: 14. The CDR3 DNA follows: TGTGCCAGCAGTTCTGAAACGCAATTCGGGACAGGGGCCTACGAGCAGTACTTC. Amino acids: CASSSETQFGTGAYEQYF.